Included here is one T cell receptor beta chain sequence, with context. What it binds is not known. The sample originates from a study of T cell responses to AZD1222 COVID-19 vaccine. General study results and limits: In a largely white British group with more females than males, clonal diversity was possibly underestimated. Seropositive AZD1222 recipients at baseline numbered only 6 or 7. Without day 14 samples, only post-peak T cell repertoires were studied.

Data came from immunoSEQ multiplex PCR; TCRdb stores just in-frame clones and leaves some out. The profile shows 100,000 to 120,000 clones, 85% to 95% of them singletons. The clonotype originates from an adult in good health. The sample was peripheral blood, taken on day 0 of AZD1222 vaccination.

CDR3 nucleotides: TGCGCCCGAAGGGGGGGAGACAATGAGCAGTTCTTC. Translating gives CARRGGDNEQFF. The V call is TRBV5-1, the J call TRBJ2-1; possible D gene TRBD2, 7 bases. The length of the CDR3 is 12 residues. Trimming took off 10 bases at V and 5 bases at J, with 13 bases between the two ends. Germline V gene sequence: CDR1 SGHRS, CDR2 YFSETQ.